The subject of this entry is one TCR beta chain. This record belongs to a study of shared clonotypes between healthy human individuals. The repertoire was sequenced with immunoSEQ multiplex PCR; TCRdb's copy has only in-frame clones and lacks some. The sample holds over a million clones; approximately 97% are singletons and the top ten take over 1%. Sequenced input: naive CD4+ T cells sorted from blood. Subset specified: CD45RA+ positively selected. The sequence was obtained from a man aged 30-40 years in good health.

The CDR3 loop reads CASSVTTGELFF. Here the CDR3 DNA reads TGCGCCAGCAGTGTTACCACCGGGGAGCTGTTTTTT. This chain joins TRBV10-2 and TRBJ2-2; D remains ambiguous. Per the germline V gene, CDR1 is WSHSY and CDR2 is SAAADI. Trimming shortened V by 4 bases and J by 4 bases, and 4 bases separated the two germline ends. The CDR3 is 12 residues long.